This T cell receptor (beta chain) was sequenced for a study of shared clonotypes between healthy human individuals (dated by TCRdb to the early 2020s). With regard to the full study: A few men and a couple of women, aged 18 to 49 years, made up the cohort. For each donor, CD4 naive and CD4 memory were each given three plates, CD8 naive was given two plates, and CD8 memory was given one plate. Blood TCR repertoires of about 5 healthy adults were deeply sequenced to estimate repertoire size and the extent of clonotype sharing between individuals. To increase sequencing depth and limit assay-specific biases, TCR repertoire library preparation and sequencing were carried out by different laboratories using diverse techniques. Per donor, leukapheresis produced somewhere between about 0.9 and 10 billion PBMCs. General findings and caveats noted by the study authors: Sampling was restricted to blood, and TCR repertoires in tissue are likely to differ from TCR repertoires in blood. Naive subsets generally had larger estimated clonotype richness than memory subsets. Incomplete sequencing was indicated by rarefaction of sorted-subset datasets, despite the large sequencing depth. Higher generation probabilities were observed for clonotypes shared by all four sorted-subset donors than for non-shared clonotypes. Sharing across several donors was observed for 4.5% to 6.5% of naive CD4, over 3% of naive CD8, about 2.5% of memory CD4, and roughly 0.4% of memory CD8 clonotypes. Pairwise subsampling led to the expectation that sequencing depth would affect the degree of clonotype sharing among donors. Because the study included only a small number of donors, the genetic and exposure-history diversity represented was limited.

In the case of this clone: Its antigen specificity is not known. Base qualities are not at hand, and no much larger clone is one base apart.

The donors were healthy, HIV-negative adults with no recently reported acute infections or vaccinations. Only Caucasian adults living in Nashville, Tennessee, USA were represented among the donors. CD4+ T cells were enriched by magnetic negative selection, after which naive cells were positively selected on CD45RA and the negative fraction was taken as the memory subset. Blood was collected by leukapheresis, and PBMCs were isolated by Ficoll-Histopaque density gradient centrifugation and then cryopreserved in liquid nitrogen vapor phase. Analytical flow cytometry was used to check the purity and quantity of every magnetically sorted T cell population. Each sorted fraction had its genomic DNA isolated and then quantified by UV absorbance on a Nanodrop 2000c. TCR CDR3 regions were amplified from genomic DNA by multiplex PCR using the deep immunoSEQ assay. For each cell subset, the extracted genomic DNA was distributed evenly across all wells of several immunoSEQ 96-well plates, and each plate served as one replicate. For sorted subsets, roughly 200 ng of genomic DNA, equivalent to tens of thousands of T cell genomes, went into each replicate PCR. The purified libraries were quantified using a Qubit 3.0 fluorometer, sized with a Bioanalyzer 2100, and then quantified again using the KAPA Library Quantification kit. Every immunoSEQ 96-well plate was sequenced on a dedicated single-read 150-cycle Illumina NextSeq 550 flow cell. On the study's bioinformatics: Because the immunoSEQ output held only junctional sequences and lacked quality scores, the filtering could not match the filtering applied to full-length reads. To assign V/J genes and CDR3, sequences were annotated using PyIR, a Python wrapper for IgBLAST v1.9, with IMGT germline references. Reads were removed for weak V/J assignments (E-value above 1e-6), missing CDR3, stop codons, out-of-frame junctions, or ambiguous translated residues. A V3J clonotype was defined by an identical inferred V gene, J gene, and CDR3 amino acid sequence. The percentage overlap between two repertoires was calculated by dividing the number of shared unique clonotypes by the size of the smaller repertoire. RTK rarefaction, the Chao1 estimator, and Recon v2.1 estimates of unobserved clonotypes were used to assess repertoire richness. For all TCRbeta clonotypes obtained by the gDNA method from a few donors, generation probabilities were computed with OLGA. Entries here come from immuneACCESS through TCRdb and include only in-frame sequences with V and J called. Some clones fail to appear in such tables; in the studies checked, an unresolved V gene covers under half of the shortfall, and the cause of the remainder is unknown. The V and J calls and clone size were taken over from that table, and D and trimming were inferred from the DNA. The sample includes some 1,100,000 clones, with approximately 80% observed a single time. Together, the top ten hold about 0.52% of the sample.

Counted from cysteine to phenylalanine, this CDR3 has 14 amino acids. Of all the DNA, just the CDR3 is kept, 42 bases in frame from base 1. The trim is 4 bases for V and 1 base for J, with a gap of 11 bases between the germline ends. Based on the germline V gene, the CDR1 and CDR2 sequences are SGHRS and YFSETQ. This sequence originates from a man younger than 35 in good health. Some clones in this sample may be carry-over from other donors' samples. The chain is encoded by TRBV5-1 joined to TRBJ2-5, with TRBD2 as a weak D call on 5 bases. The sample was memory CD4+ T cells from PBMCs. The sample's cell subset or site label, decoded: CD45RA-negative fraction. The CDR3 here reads CASSGENLQETQYF. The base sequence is TGCGCCAGCAGCGGGGAGAACCTCCAAGAGACCCAGTACTTC.